The T cell receptor beta chain described here comes from a study of cytomegalovirus exposure and HLA in healthy donors. General study points: Later on, an analysis tied 15,000 to 20,000 TCR beta sequences to HLA alleles at 0.05 false discovery rate.

To note about this clone: What it binds is not known.

The CDR3 covers 16 residues. CDR1 KGHSH and CDR2 LQKENI come from the germline V gene. V shed 3 bases, J shed 5 bases, and the junction held 5 bases outside the gene matches. In the PCR, 60 Vbeta and 13 Jbeta primers were used. The method was immunoSEQ multiplex PCR; TCRdb's version includes in-frame clones alone and lacks a portion of them. The sample has roughly 150,000 clones, around 78% seen once. This TCR derives from a middle-aged woman in good health and CMV-seropositive. V usage is TRBV18 and J usage is TRBJ2-5; 14 bases are shared with TRBD2. The sample consisted of PBMCs. The CDR3 reads CASSPGLAGAGETQYF. The DNA for the CDR3 is TGTGCCAGCTCACCGGGACTAGCGGGAGCCGGGGAGACCCAGTACTTC.